This TCR beta chain was sequenced during a study of control samples from healthy donors and cancer patients. This CDR3 has 13 amino acids. Looked up from germline, CDR1 is MGHDK and CDR2 is SYGVNS. The V end was cut by 11 bases, the J end by 3 bases, with 16 bases between. Sequencing used immunoSEQ multiplex PCR; TCRdb keeps in-frame clones, though not all of them. The table records tens of thousands of clones, more than 70% of them present only once. What was sequenced was PBMCs. This chain connects TRBV25-1 to TRBJ1-1; perhaps TRBD1 as D (5 bases). This receptor was taken from a man aged 60-69 years with colorectal cancer. CDR3 DNA sequence: TGTGCCCCAGGGAGGGTGGGGGACACTGAAGCTTTCTTT. This encodes CAPGRVGDTEAFF.